This is a list of T cell receptor beta chains from one sample in a study of T-cell reconstitution after alpha-beta-depleted transplantation in children. TCRdb reanalysed the PCR reads using MiXCR and keeps one entry per CDR3 protein. The sample has about 1,000,000 distinct CDR3 sequences; roughly 29% are singletons. The sequencing here drew on PBMCs, mostly from graft donor cells, taken 360 days after TCRalphabeta/CD19-depleted stem cell transplant. These receptors were collected from a boy in the first two years of life who had a stem cell transplant for SCID, so the T cells may come from the graft donor. CDR3s include the opening cysteine and the closing phenylalanine or tryptophan. A D gene is named only where the DNA matches it firmly. Clone size is stated in some rows and not others, as once, few, many or a class when expanded.

J | D | V | size | DNA | CDR3
TRBJ1-1 | - | TRBV21-1 | - | TGTGCCAGCAGCAAAAGTAAGGGTCCGAACACTGAAGCTTTCTTT | CASSKSKGPNTEAFF
TRBJ2-5 | TRBD1 | TRBV5-1 | - | TGCGCCAGCAGCTCCGGGACAGCTGCGGAGACCCAGTACTTC | CASSSGTAAETQYF
TRBJ2-2 | - | TRBV6-5 | - | TGTGCCAGCAGTTACGGGCAGGGGGGCGCCGGGGAGCTGTTTTTT | CASSYGQGGAGELFF
TRBJ2-7 | - | TRBV6-1 | few | TGTGCCAGCAGTCGACTAGTCCGATCCTACGAGCAGTACTTC | CASSRLVRSYEQYF
TRBJ2-2 | - | TRBV24-1 | - | TGTGCCACCAGTGATTCTACAGGGCGGGACACCGGGGAGCTGTTTTTT | CATSDSTGRDTGELFF
TRBJ2-5 | TRBD2 | TRBV5-4 | few | TGTGCCAGCAGCCGAACTAGCGGGGGGTTAGAGACCCAGTACTTC | CASSRTSGGLETQYF
TRBJ1-1 | - | TRBV5-1 | - | TGCGCCAGCAGCCTCTCAGGGGTAGCGGGGAGGACTGAAGCTTTCTTT | CASSLSGVAGRTEAFF
TRBJ1-1 | - | TRBV11-2 | - | TGTGCCAGCAGCTTTAAGCCACCAAACACTGAAGCTTTCTTT | CASSFKPPNTEAFF
TRBJ2-7 | - | TRBV27 | many | TGTGCCAGCAGTTTATCGGGTGGGGAGCAGTACTTC | CASSLSGGEQYF
TRBJ2-7 | - | TRBV6-6 | - | TGTGCCAGCAGCGTCCAGGGAAGGTACGAGCAGTACTTC | CASSVQGRYEQYF
TRBJ1-4 | TRBD1 | TRBV5-1 | - | TGCGCCAGCAGCCCCGGGGGGACAGGCGGGTCCGAAAAACTGTTTTTT | CASSPGGTGGSEKLFF
TRBJ2-2 | - | TRBV20-1 | few | TGCAGTGCTCCCAACCCTAACAGGTGGGGGGAGCTGTTTTTT | CSAPNPNRWGELFF
TRBJ1-1 | - | TRBV18 | few | TGTGCCAGCTCACCCTACACAGTAGTGAACACTGAAGCTTTCTTT | CASSPYTVVNTEAFF
TRBJ2-1 | - | TRBV20-1 | - | TGCAGCCTAGACCCCCGGGGATACAATGAGCAGTTCTTC | CSLDPRGYNEQFF
TRBJ2-1 | - | TRBV21-1 | few | TGTGCCAGCACCCCGTCAGTGGTCAATGAGCAGTTCTTC | CASTPSVVNEQFF
TRBJ2-7 | - | TRBV6-2/TRBV6-3 | - | TGTGCCAGCAGTCCCTCGGAACCCCCCGAGCAGTACTTC | CASSPSEPPEQYF
TRBJ2-3 | - | TRBV20-1 | few | TGCAGTGCTACTACGTATGGGCCGCCCAGCACAGATACGCAGTATTTT | CSATTYGPPSTDTQYF